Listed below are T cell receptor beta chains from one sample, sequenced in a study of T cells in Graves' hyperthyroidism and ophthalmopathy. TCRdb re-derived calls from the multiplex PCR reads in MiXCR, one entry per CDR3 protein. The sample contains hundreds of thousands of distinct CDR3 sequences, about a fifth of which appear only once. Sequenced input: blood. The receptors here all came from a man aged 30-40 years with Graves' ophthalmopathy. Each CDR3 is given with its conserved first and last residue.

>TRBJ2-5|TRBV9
CASSVGGIQETQYF
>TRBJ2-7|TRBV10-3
CAISESILGASSYEQYF
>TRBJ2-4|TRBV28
CASSLRPGGYKNIQYF
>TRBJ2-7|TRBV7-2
CASSLFGSYSTFYEQYF
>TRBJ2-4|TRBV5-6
CASSTRTSGRNIQYF
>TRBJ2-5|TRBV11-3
CASSSHLGGTQYF
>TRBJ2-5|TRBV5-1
CASSLVPHGRETQYF
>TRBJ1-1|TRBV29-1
CSVLGTGLGGAFF
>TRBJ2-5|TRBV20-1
CSATDRETQETQYF
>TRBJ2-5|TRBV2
CASSVGVRETQYF